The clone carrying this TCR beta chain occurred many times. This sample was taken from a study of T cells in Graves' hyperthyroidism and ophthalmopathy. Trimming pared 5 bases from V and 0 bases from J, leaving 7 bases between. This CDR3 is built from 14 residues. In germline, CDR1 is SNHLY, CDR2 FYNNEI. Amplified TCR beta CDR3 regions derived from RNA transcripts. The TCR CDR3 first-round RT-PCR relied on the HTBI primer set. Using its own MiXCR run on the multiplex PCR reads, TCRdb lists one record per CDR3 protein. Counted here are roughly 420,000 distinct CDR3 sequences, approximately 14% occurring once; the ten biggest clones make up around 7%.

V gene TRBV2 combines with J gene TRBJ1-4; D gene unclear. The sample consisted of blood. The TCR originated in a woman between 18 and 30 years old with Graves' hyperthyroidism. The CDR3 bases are TGTGCCAGCAGTTACACGGCAACTAATGAAAAACTGTTTTTT. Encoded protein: CASSYTATNEKLFF.